These T cell receptor beta chains were read from a single sample in a study of T cell repertoires in cytomegalovirus infection. Via MiXCR, TCRdb re-called the reads, giving one row per CDR3 protein. The sample lists roughly 350,000 distinct CDR3 sequences; roughly 34% were seen once. For these receptors, no antigen is known. The sample consisted of cultured PBMCs, taken from culture after CMV antigen stimulation. Receptor source: a human donor in good health (CMV status not recorded). Some clones in this sample may be carry-over from other donors' samples. The CDR3 runs from the conserved cysteine through the conserved F or W. The D gene is left open where the match is weak. Clone size appears in some rows only: once, few, many, or a class for an expanded clone.

d_gene: TRBD2
v_gene: TRBV2
j_gene: TRBJ2-5
abundance: .
CDR3aa: CASSGGTSDRETQYF
CDR3nt: TGTGCCAGCAGTGGGGGGACTAGCGATAGAGAGACCCAGTACTTC

d_gene: .
v_gene: TRBV30
j_gene: TRBJ1-3
abundance: .
CDR3aa: CAWKLPGNTIYF
CDR3nt: TGTGCCTGGAAGCTGCCTGGAAACACCATATATTTT

d_gene: .
v_gene: TRBV11-2
j_gene: TRBJ2-5
abundance: .
CDR3aa: CASSFILRQGLGETQYF
CDR3nt: TGTGCCAGCAGCTTTATCTTACGGCAGGGATTGGGGGAGACCCAGTACTTC

d_gene: .
v_gene: TRBV7-2
j_gene: TRBJ1-2
abundance: many
CDR3aa: CASSSDAFYGYTF
CDR3nt: TGTGCCAGCAGCTCGGACGCCTTCTATGGCTACACCTTC

d_gene: .
v_gene: TRBV11-2
j_gene: TRBJ2-5
abundance: .
CDR3aa: CASSISDNGETQYF
CDR3nt: TGTGCCAGCAGCATTAGCGACAACGGAGAGACCCAGTACTTC

d_gene: .
v_gene: TRBV7-9
j_gene: TRBJ2-5
abundance: .
CDR3aa: CASSPGALYQETQYF
CDR3nt: TGTGCCAGCAGCCCCGGGGCCTTGTACCAAGAGACCCAGTACTTC

d_gene: TRBD2
v_gene: TRBV12-3/TRBV12-4
j_gene: TRBJ2-1
abundance: many
CDR3aa: CASSAGEEQFF
CDR3nt: TGTGCCAGCAGTGCGGGAGAGGAGCAGTTCTTC

d_gene: TRBD2
v_gene: TRBV7-9
j_gene: TRBJ2-1
abundance: once
CDR3aa: CASSRGRGAYNEQFF
CDR3nt: TGTGCCAGCAGCCGAGGGCGGGGGGCTTACAATGAGCAGTTCTTC

d_gene: TRBD2
v_gene: TRBV20-1
j_gene: TRBJ2-5
abundance: .
CDR3aa: CSARDPLAGNLGETQYF
CDR3nt: TGCAGTGCTAGAGATCCACTAGCGGGAAACCTGGGAGAGACCCAGTACTTC

d_gene: .
v_gene: TRBV28
j_gene: TRBJ1-5
abundance: .
CDR3aa: CASSTGYGNQPQHF
CDR3nt: TGTGCCAGCAGTACAGGGTACGGCAATCAGCCCCAGCATTTT

d_gene: .
v_gene: TRBV5-1
j_gene: TRBJ2-3
abundance: .
CDR3aa: CASSLRNSGHSTTDTQYF
CDR3nt: TGCGCCAGCAGTCTGAGGAATTCGGGACACTCCACCACAGATACGCAGTATTTT

d_gene: .
v_gene: TRBV7-9
j_gene: TRBJ1-1
abundance: few
CDR3aa: CASTRDTEAFF
CDR3nt: TGTGCCAGCACCCGGGACACTGAAGCTTTCTTT

d_gene: .
v_gene: TRBV4-1
j_gene: TRBJ2-1
abundance: .
CDR3aa: CASSLRTLESSYNEQFF
CDR3nt: TGCGCCAGCAGCCTGCGGACCCTCGAGAGCTCCTACAATGAGCAGTTCTTC

d_gene: TRBD1
v_gene: TRBV11-2
j_gene: TRBJ1-2
abundance: .
CDR3aa: CASSYHYPWDSVTNYGYTF
CDR3nt: TGTGCCAGCAGCTACCATTACCCCTGGGACAGCGTAACTAACTATGGCTACACCTTC

d_gene: .
v_gene: TRBV7-2
j_gene: TRBJ1-4
abundance: .
CDR3aa: CASSLMGPLGKLFF
CDR3nt: TGTGCCAGCAGCTTAATGGGCCCCCTGGGAAAACTGTTTTTT

d_gene: .
v_gene: TRBV7-2
j_gene: TRBJ2-7
abundance: .
CDR3aa: CASSRGARGAYEQYF
CDR3nt: TGTGCCAGCAGCCGAGGAGCGAGAGGAGCCTACGAGCAGTACTTC

d_gene: .
v_gene: TRBV4-3
j_gene: TRBJ2-7
abundance: .
CDR3aa: CASSQVGPMFVHEQYF
CDR3nt: TGCGCCAGCAGCCAAGTGGGCCCCATGTTCGTCCACGAGCAGTACTTC

d_gene: .
v_gene: TRBV7-8
j_gene: TRBJ1-4
abundance: many
CDR3aa: CASSLARTNEKLFF
CDR3nt: TGTGCCAGCAGCTTAGCGCGGACAAATGAAAAACTGTTTTTT

d_gene: .
v_gene: TRBV11-2
j_gene: TRBJ2-1
abundance: few
CDR3aa: CASSDESLWESREQFF
CDR3nt: TGTGCCAGCAGCGACGAGTCATTGTGGGAGTCTCGGGAGCAGTTCTTC

d_gene: .
v_gene: TRBV12-3/TRBV12-4
j_gene: TRBJ1-2
abundance: .
CDR3aa: CASSSRRLDGYTF
CDR3nt: TGTGCCAGCAGCTCCAGGCGTCTAGACGGCTACACCTTC

d_gene: TRBD2
v_gene: TRBV25-1
j_gene: TRBJ2-7
abundance: few
CDR3aa: CASTPLAGVGEQYF
CDR3nt: TGTGCCAGCACCCCCCTAGCGGGAGTTGGCGAGCAGTACTTC

d_gene: .
v_gene: TRBV7-9
j_gene: TRBJ2-1
abundance: .
CDR3aa: CASSARLGSVNNEQFF
CDR3nt: TGTGCCAGCAGCGCAAGACTTGGGTCTGTGAACAATGAGCAGTTCTTC